Listed here are 17 T cell receptor beta chains from one sample, sequenced in a study of T cells in Graves' hyperthyroidism and ophthalmopathy (dated by TCRdb to between 2018 and 2020). The library was prepared using multiplex PCR. Sequencer: Illumina HiSeq 2000. The TCR beta CDR3 regions were amplified from the RNA transcripts. A first-round RT-PCR of the TCR CDR3 used the HTBI primer set with the Qiagen OneStep RT-PCR kit. TCRdb trimmed the raw reads at Q25, called clones with MiXCR and kept productive beta chains. Each CDR3 protein appears once, grouped with its most common genes and DNA. The sample has about 590,000 distinct CDR3 sequences on record, around 14% of them singletons. The biggest ten clones account for around 7.8% of the sample. What was sequenced was blood. The receptors here all came from a woman aged 25-40 years with Graves' hyperthyroidism.

CDR3 region: CASSFYFQETQYF. Written as DNA, the CDR3 is TGTGCCAGCAGCTTCTACTTCCAAGAGACCCAGTACTTC. The chain has TRBV7-9 and TRBJ2-5; D not resolved. CDR1 and CDR2 from the germline V gene are SEHNR and FQNEAQ (reference sequence). This CDR3 contains 13 residues. V lost 3 bases and J 1 base, leaving 6 bases between the germline ends.

This clonotype showed up many times. This rearrangement joins TRBV6-1 to TRBJ2-3; possible D gene TRBD2, 6 bases. The CDR3 consists of 16 residues. The V and J ends lost 4 bases and 2 bases respectively, with 16 bases between them. CDR1 and CDR2 (germline): MNHNS, SASEGT. The CDR3, as DNA: TGTGCCAGCAGTGCCCGACTAGTGTCAGTCACAGATACGCAGTATTTT. This codes for CASSARLVSVTDTQYF.

This clonotype was counted many times. For the CDR3, the DNA is TGTGCCACCAGTGACCACTCCCGGGACAATGAGCAGTTCTTC. It yields the protein CATSDHSRDNEQFF. The chain is built from TRBV24-1 and TRBJ2-1; the D is unclear. Looked up from germline, CDR1 is KGHDR and CDR2 is SFDVKD. V lost 4 bases, J lost 5 bases, and 11 bases lay in between. The CDR3 spans 14 residues.

This clonotype was found a few times. The chain is built from TRBV12-3 or TRBV12-4 and TRBJ2-2; the match to TRBD2 covers 15 bases. Trimming at V came to 7 bases and at J to 10 bases, leaving 10 bases not matched to a gene. This CDR3 has 16 amino acids. The CDR3 DNA reads TGTGCCAGCACCCAGGGACTAGCGGGAGGTGGCGAGGAGCTGTTTTTT. Residues: CASTQGLAGGGEELFF.

Ten or more counts support this clonotype. The chain carries TRBV11-3 and TRBJ2-1; TRBD2 matches at 12 bases. The V segment lost 1 base and the J segment 8 bases; nucleotides outside the gene matches: 6. Germline-derived CDR1 and CDR2 are SGHNT and YENEEA. The CDR3 totals 16 residues. The CDR3 coding sequence is TGTGCCAGCAGCTTAGGGGCTAGCGGGAGGGACGATGAGCAGTTCTTC. This codes for CASSLGASGRDDEQFF.

This clonotype appeared a few times. The chain joins TRBV6-2 or TRBV6-3 to TRBJ2-2, with 9 bases identical to TRBD1. This CDR3 spans 19 amino acids. Germline CDR1 and CDR2: MNHEY and SVGEGT. V trimming: 2 bases; J trimming: 0 bases; junction bases outside the gene matches: 10. The CDR3 is CASSYTGGDTPSNTGELFF. The CDR3 DNA reads TGTGCCAGCAGTTACACAGGGGGCGACACCCCCTCGAACACCGGGGAGCTGTTTTTT.

In this sample, this clonotype turned up many times. This chain connects TRBV28 to TRBJ1-5, with D possibly TRBD1 on 5 matching bases. This CDR3 contains 12 residues. Germline V CDR1 and CDR2: MDHEN, SYDVKM. V was pared by 6 bases and J by 4 bases, with 7 bases between. For the CDR3, the DNA is TGTGCCAGCAGGGGGGGGAATCAGCCCCAGCATTTT. Amino acids: CASRGGNQPQHF.

The V and J genes are TRBV29-1 and TRBJ2-3; TRBD2 agrees at 8 bases. J lost 2 bases, V lost 4 bases, and 2 bases had no gene match. The CDR3 has 13 residues. Looked up from germline, CDR1 is SQVTM and CDR2 is ANQGSEA. The CDR3 spells CSVASGYTDTQYF. In nucleotides, the CDR3 is TGCAGCGTTGCTAGCGGGTACACAGATACGCAGTATTTT.

This sequence joins TRBV14 and TRBJ1-1, with D possibly matching TRBD1 (5 bases). This CDR3 is built from 13 residues. Trimming took off 6 bases at V and 2 bases at J, with 10 bases between the two ends. Per the germline V gene, CDR1 is SGHDN and CDR2 is FVKESK. The CDR3 sequence: CASRGGGNTEAFF. CDR3 DNA: TGTGCCAGCAGGGGGGGGGGAAACACTGAAGCTTTCTTT.

This clonotype was seen at least ten times. The chain uses TRBV3-1 and TRBJ1-4; tentative D call: TRBD1 (5 bases). The V gene's germline CDR1 is LGHDT and CDR2 YNNKEL (reference sequence). Trimming took 0 bases from V and 8 from J, leaving 13 bases between them. There are 15 residues in the CDR3. CDR3 amino acids: CASSQDYGGTEKLFF. The DNA of the CDR3 is TGTGCCAGCAGCCAAGACTACGGGGGAACGGAAAAACTGTTTTTT.

This clonotype was counted at least ten times. The chain uses TRBV28 and TRBJ1-4; D not resolved. Germline loops: CDR1 MDHEN, CDR2 SYDVKM. Deletions cut 1 base from V and 7 bases from J, with 10 bases between. The CDR3 contains 14 residues. CDR3 sequence reads: CASSLSGSSEKLFF. The DNA for the CDR3 is TGTGCCAGCAGTTTATCTGGTTCAAGTGAAAAACTGTTTTTT.

The rearrangement uses TRBV3-1 and TRBJ2-1, with 9 positions matching TRBD2. Per the germline V gene, CDR1 is LGHDT and CDR2 is YNNKEL (reference sequence). This CDR3 comprises 15 residues. V gave up 1 base and J gave up 6 bases; unmatched junction bases: 4. CDR3 loop: CASSQVGTSLNEQFF. As DNA, the CDR3 is TGTGCCAGCAGCCAAGTTGGGACTAGCCTCAATGAGCAGTTCTTC.

This clonotype was recorded at least ten times. The rearrangement links TRBV6-1 to TRBJ1-5; D not certain. Germline lookup yields CDR1 MNHNS and CDR2 SASEGT. Trimming cost V 5 bases and J 5 bases, with 7 bases left between them. The CDR3 has 12 residues. CDR3 DNA: TGTGCCAGCAGTTACGCGGATCAGCCCCAGCATTTT. It specifies CASSYADQPQHF.

This chain connects TRBV19 to TRBJ2-3, with TRBD2 matching over 14 bases. V shed 9 bases, J shed 0 bases, and the junction held 11 bases outside the gene matches. From germline, CDR1 is LNHDA and CDR2 SQIVND (reference sequence). The CDR3 totals 18 residues. CDR3: CASLGLAGAKTSTDTQYF. CDR3 DNA: TGTGCCAGCCTGGGACTAGCGGGAGCAAAAACTAGCACAGATACGCAGTATTTT.

This clonotype was observed many times. The V call is TRBV20-1, the J call TRBJ2-3; TRBD1 might be the D (5 bases). From germline, CDR1 is DFQATT and CDR2 SNEGSKA (reference sequence). Between the trimmed V and J ends, which lost 5 bases and 2 bases, there was a span of 11 bases. The CDR3 extends over 13 amino acids. CDR3 sequence reads: CSAFKGDTDTQYF. CDR3 DNA: TGCAGTGCTTTCAAAGGGGACACAGATACGCAGTATTTT.

V gene TRBV30 combines with J gene TRBJ2-1; D is tentatively TRBD1 or TRBD2 (5 bases each). The CDR3 covers 19 residues. V gave up 5 bases and J gave up 4 bases, with 30 bases separating them. The germline V gene encodes CDR1 GTSNPN and CDR2 SVGIG (reference sequence). The CDR3 nucleotides read TGTGCCTGGGCATCTCAGGGCGGCGGTCCCCCGGGGATATACAATGAGCAGTTCTTC. As protein: CAWASQGGGPPGIYNEQFF. The full variable domain, rest sourced from reference TRBV30 and TRBJ2-1, is SQTIHQWPATLVQPVGSPLSLECTVEGTSNPNLYWYRQAAGRGLQLLFYSVGIGQISSEVPQNLSASRPQDRQFILSSKKLLLSDSGFYLCAWASQGGGPPGIYNEQFFGPGTRLTVL.

V usage is TRBV19 and J usage is TRBJ2-3; 10 bases line up with TRBD1. CDR3 size: 15 residues. The germline CDR1 and CDR2 sequences are LNHDA and SQIVND (reference sequence). V was clipped by 5 bases and J by 1 base; unmatched bases: 3. The CDR3 DNA follows: TGTGCCAGTAGTGACAGGGGGCATGGCACAGATACGCAGTATTTT. It encodes CASSDRGHGTDTQYF.